These T cell receptor beta chains were read from a single sample in a study of blood T cell repertoires in COVID-19. Here immunoSEQ multiplex PCR was the method, and the copy in TCRdb shows in-frame clones only, minus some. In the table there are under 300,000 clones, less than 90% of which are singletons. The sequencing sample was made of peripheral blood. All receptors come from a woman between 25 and 40 years old with COVID-19, enrolled during active disease. Both conserved end residues are part of each CDR3. The order of the fields is J gene, D gene, V gene, clone size, CDR3 protein, CDR3 DNA. The D gene is left open where the match is weak. Not all rows give a size; the values are once, few, many and, for expanded clones, a class.

>TRBJ2-5|TRBD2|TRBV3-1/TRBV3-2|NA
CASSQGTRLGETQYF
TGTGCCAGCAGCCAAGGGACTAGGTTGGGGGAGACCCAGTACTTC
>TRBJ2-2|NA|TRBV6-1|NA
CASSEYGGRSTGELFF
TGTGCCAGCAGTGAATACGGGGGAAGGAGCACCGGGGAGCTGTTTTTT
>TRBJ1-2|TRBD1|TRBV6-5|NA
CASSHQGTGGSGYTF
TGTGCCAGCAGCCACCAAGGGACAGGAGGATCGGGCTACACCTTC
>TRBJ2-1|NA|TRBV10-2|NA
CASTPTYNEQFF
TGCGCCAGCACGCCTACCTACAATGAGCAGTTCTTC
>TRBJ2-1|NA|TRBV18|NA
CASSPGPPTYNEQFF
TGTGCCAGCTCACCGGGCCCTCCAACCTACAATGAGCAGTTCTTC
>TRBJ2-2|NA|TRBV2|NA
CASKSWLGELFF
TGTGCCAGCAAGTCTTGGCTGGGGGAGCTGTTTTTT
>TRBJ1-1|NA|TRBV10-3|many
CAIRTGQVEAFF
TGTGCCATCAGGACCGGACAAGTTGAAGCTTTCTTT
>TRBJ2-3|NA|TRBV3-1/TRBV3-2|once
CASSRRRTDTQYF
TGTGCCAGCAGCCGGAGACGCACAGATACGCAGTATTTT
>TRBJ2-1|TRBD2|TRBV5-4|NA
CASRDLAGGGNEQFF
TGTGCCAGCAGAGATCTAGCGGGGGGAGGTAATGAGCAGTTCTTC
>TRBJ2-7|TRBD1|TRBV7-2|NA
CASRTGVYEQYF
TGTGCCAGCAGAACAGGGGTGTACGAGCAGTACTTC
>TRBJ2-1|TRBD2|TRBV11-3|NA
CASSLAGGGPNEQFF
TGTGCCAGCAGCTTAGCCGGGGGGGGCCCGAATGAGCAGTTCTTC
>TRBJ1-2|NA|TRBV21-1|NA
CASSNSLRPRGYYGYTF
TGTGCCAGCAGCAATTCCCTTCGGCCGCGGGGATACTATGGCTACACCTTC
>TRBJ2-5|TRBD2|TRBV3-1/TRBV3-2|NA
CASSQRLAGGARGETQYF
TGTGCCAGCAGCCAAAGACTAGCGGGGGGGGCCAGAGGAGAGACCCAGTACTTC
>TRBJ2-2|TRBD1|TRBV29-1|NA
CRTGEELFF
TGCAGAACAGGGGAGGAGCTGTTTTTT
>TRBJ2-5|TRBD2|TRBV6-2/TRBV6-3|NA
CASSYVWTSAETQYF
TGTGCCAGCAGTTACGTCTGGACTAGTGCTGAGACCCAGTACTTC
>TRBJ1-2|TRBD1|TRBV11-2|NA
CASSLVTGVGGYTF
TGTGCCAGCAGCTTAGTCACAGGGGTAGGAGGCTACACCTTC
>TRBJ2-5|TRBD2|TRBV10-3|NA
CAISEVGLAGGRRKETQYF
TGTGCCATCAGTGAGGTGGGACTAGCGGGGGGGCGTAGGAAAGAGACCCAGTACTTC
>TRBJ2-2|NA|TRBV5-4|NA
CASSFRGGNTGELFF
TGTGCCAGCAGCTTCAGAGGGGGAAACACCGGGGAGCTGTTTTTT
>TRBJ2-3|NA|TRBV5-5|NA
CASSFGDVTGDTQYF
TGTGCCAGCAGCTTTGGAGATGTAACGGGGGATACGCAGTATTTT
>TRBJ1-4|TRBD1|TRBV5-1|NA
CASSLDGTGGEKLFF
TGCGCCAGCAGCTTGGACGGGACAGGGGGTGAAAAACTGTTTTTT
>TRBJ1-3|NA|TRBV19|NA
CASNSGTSGNTIYF
TGTGCCAGTAACTCCGGGACATCTGGAAACACCATATATTTT
>TRBJ2-1|NA|TRBV19|NA
CASSTRGTLEQFF
TGTGCCAGTAGTACCCGGGGGACTCTAGAGCAGTTCTTC
>TRBJ1-1|NA|TRBV4-2|once
CASSMLEGDTEAFF
TGTGCCAGCAGCATGCTGGAGGGAGACACTGAAGCTTTCTTT
>TRBJ1-2|TRBD1|TRBV5-6|NA
CASSPDRAYGYTF
TGTGCCAGCAGCCCGGACAGGGCCTATGGCTACACCTTC
>TRBJ2-5|NA|TRBV7-9|NA
CASSLALEQETQYF
TGTGCCAGCAGCTTGGCCCTTGAACAAGAGACCCAGTACTTC
>TRBJ1-1|NA|TRBV6-5|NA
CASSLRTGGNTEAFF
TGTGCCAGCAGTTTACGGACGGGGGGGAACACTGAAGCTTTCTTT
>TRBJ1-1|NA|TRBV5-6|NA
CASRGAAPGVFF
TGTGCCAGCAGGGGGGCGGCCCCCGGGGTTTTCTTT
>TRBJ2-3|TRBD2|TRBV28|many
CASKVAGGQGWADTQYF
TGTGCCAGCAAAGTAGCGGGGGGCCAAGGGTGGGCAGATACGCAGTATTTT
>TRBJ1-1|NA|TRBV12-5|once
CAKSLQTGGSPEAFF
TGTGCTAAGTCCCTCCAAACCGGGGGATCGCCTGAAGCTTTCTTT
>TRBJ1-2|NA|TRBV7-6|few
CALDKLRGGYTF
TGTGCCTTAGACAAACTAAGGGGTGGCTACACCTTC
>TRBJ1-3|NA|TRBV18|few
CASSPRRSSGNTIYF
TGTGCCAGCTCACCACGAAGGAGCTCTGGAAACACCATATATTTT
>TRBJ2-1|TRBD1|TRBV19|NA
CASQYGTGYNEQFF
TGTGCCAGTCAGTACGGGACAGGGTACAATGAGCAGTTCTTC
>TRBJ2-5|NA|TRBV5-1|NA
CASSFESRETQYF
TGCGCCAGCAGCTTCGAGTCGCGAGAGACCCAGTACTTC
>TRBJ1-6|NA|TRBV7-9|NA
CASSLVSGNSPLHF
TGTGCCAGCAGCTTAGTGTCAGGGAATTCACCCCTCCACTTT
>TRBJ2-3|NA|TRBV12-3/TRBV12-4|NA
CASSEQYTDTQYF
TGTGCCAGCAGTGAACAGTACACAGATACGCAGTATTTT
>TRBJ2-5|NA|TRBV5-1|NA
CASSSGRGQETQYF
TGCGCCAGCAGCTCAGGACGAGGGCAAGAGACCCAGTACTTC
>TRBJ1-5|NA|TRBV18|NA
CASSPQAFRGNQPQHF
TGTGCCAGCTCACCACAAGCGTTCAGAGGGAATCAGCCCCAGCATTTT
>TRBJ1-1|NA|TRBV19|NA
CASNGMGVEAFF
TGTGCCAGTAATGGGATGGGAGTTGAAGCTTTCTTT
>TRBJ2-5|NA|TRBV29-1|NA
CSGAAETQYF
TGCAGCGGGGCCGCGGAGACCCAGTACTTC
>TRBJ2-5|TRBD1|TRBV5-1|NA
CASSSTGGYQETQYF
TGCGCCAGCAGCTCCACAGGGGGGTACCAAGAGACCCAGTACTTC
>TRBJ1-5|NA|TRBV2|few
CASSVNQRRNQPQHF
TGTGCCAGCAGTGTTAACCAGCGACGAAATCAGCCCCAGCATTTT
>TRBJ1-1|NA|TRBV5-1|NA
CASSLDTRAEAFF
TGCGCCAGCAGCTTGGACACGAGGGCTGAAGCTTTCTTT
>TRBJ2-7|NA|TRBV3-1/TRBV3-2|few
CASSLRETFYEQYF
TGTGCCAGCAGCCTCCGGGAAACATTCTACGAGCAGTACTTC
>TRBJ2-1|TRBD1|TRBV11-3|NA
CASSSPGQGANEQFF
TGTGCCAGCAGCTCCCCGGGACAGGGAGCGAATGAGCAGTTCTTC
>TRBJ2-7|NA|TRBV7-9|many
CASSVYGPGDEQYF
TGTGCCAGCAGCGTCTATGGACCAGGGGACGAGCAGTACTTC
>TRBJ1-1|TRBD1|TRBV27|NA
CASSQTGGGTEAFF
TGTGCCAGCAGCCAAACAGGGGGCGGAACTGAAGCTTTCTTT
>TRBJ2-5|TRBD1|TRBV7-8|NA
CASSSRDRGGGETQYF
TGTGCCAGCAGCTCCCGGGACAGGGGAGGAGGAGAGACCCAGTACTTC
>TRBJ2-4|NA|TRBV21-1|NA
CASSNGGAKNIQYF
TGTGCCAGCAGCAACGGAGGGGCCAAAAACATTCAGTACTTC
>TRBJ2-7|NA|TRBV6-6|NA
CASSRQDRSYEQYF
TGTGCCAGCAGCAGACAGGACCGGTCCTACGAGCAGTACTTC
>TRBJ1-3|NA|TRBV9|NA
CASSVGAPGNTIYF
TGTGCCAGCAGCGTAGGGGCTCCTGGAAACACCATATATTTT
>TRBJ2-3|TRBD2|TRBV5-1|once
CASSRTSGGLGTDTQYF
TGCGCCAGCAGCAGGACTAGCGGGGGACTCGGGACAGATACGCAGTATTTT
>TRBJ1-1|NA|TRBV6-5|NA
CASKSGNEAFF
TGTGCCAGCAAATCGGGAAATGAAGCTTTCTTT
>TRBJ2-7|TRBD1|TRBV3-1/TRBV3-2|NA
CASSRADRGYPSHEQYF
TGTGCCAGCAGCCGGGCGGACAGGGGGTATCCTTCCCACGAGCAGTACTTC
>TRBJ2-5|TRBD2|TRBV7-9|NA
CASSLAIAGVETQYF
TGTGCCAGCAGCTTAGCGATAGCGGGGGTAGAGACCCAGTACTTC